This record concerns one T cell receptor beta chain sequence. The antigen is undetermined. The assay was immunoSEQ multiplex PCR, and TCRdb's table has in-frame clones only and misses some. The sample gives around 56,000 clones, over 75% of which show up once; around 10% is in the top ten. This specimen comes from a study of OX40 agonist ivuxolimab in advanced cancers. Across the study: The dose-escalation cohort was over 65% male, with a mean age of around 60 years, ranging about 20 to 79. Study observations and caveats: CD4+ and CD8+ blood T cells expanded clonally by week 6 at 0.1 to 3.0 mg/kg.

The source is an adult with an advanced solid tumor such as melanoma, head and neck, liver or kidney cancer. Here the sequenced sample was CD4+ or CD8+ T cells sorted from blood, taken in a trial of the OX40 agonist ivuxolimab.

In DNA, the CDR3 is TGTGCCAGCAGTGTGGGACAGGGGGTCAATGAGCAGTTCTTC. This codes for CASSVGQGVNEQFF. The chain joins TRBV2 to TRBJ2-1; 11 nucleotides align to TRBD1. Losses at the gene ends were 4 bases for V and 6 bases for J; bases not matched to a gene: 2. The germline V gene has CDR1 SNHLY and CDR2 FYNNEI. CDR3 length: 14 residues. The variable domain in full, completed from reference TRBV2 and TRBJ2-1, reads EPEVTQTPSHQVTQMGQEVILRCVPISNHLYFYWYRQILGQKVEFLVSFYNNEISEKSEIFDDQFSVERPDGSNFTLKIRSTKLEDSAMYFCASSVGQGVNEQFFGPGTRLTVL.